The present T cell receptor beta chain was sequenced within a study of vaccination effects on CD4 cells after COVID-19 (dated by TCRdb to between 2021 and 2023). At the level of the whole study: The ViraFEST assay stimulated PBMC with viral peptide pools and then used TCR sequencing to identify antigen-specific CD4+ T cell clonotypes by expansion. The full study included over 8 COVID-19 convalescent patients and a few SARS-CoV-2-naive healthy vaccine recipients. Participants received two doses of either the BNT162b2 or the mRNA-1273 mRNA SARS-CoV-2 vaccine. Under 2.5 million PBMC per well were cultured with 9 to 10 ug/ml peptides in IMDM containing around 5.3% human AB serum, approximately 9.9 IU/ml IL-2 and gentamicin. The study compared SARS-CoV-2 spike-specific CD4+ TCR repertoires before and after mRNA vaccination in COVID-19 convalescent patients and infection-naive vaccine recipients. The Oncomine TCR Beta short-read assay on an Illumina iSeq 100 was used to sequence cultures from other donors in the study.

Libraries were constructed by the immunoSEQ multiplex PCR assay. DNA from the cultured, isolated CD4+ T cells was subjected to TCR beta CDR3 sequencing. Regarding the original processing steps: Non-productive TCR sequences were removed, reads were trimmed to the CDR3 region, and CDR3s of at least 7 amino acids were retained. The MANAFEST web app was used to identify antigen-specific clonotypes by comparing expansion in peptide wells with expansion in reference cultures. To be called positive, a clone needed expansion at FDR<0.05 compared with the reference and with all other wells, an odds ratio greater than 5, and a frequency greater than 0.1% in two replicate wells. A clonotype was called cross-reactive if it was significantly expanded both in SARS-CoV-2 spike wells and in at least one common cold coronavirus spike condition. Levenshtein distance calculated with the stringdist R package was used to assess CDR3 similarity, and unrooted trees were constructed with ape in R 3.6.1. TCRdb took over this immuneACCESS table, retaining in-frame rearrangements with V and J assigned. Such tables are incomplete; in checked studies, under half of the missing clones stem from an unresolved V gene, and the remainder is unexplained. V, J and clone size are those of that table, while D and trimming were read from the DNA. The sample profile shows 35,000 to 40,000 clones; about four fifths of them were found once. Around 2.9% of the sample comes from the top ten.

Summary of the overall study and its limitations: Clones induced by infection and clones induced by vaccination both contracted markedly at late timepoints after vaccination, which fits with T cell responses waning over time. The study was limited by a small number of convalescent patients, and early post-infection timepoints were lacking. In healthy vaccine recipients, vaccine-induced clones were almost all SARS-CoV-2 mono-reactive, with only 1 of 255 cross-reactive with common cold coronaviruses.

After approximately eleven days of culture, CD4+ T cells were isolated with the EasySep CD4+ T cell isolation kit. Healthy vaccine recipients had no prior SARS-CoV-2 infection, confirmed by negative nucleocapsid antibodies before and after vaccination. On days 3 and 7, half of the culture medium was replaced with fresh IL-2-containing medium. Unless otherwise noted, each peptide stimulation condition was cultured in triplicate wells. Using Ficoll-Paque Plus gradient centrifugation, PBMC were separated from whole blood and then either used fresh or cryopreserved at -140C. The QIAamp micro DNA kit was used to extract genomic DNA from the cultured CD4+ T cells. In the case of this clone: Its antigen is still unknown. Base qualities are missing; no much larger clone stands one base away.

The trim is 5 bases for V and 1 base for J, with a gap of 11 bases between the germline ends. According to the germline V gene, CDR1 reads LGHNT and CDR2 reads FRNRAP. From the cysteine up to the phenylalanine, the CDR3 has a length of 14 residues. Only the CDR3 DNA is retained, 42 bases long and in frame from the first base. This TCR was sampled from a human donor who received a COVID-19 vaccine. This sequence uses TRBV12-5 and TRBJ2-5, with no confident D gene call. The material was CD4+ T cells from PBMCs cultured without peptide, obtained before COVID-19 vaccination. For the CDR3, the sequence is CASGPPSIQETQYF. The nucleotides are TGTGCTAGTGGTCCCCCCTCGATCCAAGAGACCCAGTACTTC.